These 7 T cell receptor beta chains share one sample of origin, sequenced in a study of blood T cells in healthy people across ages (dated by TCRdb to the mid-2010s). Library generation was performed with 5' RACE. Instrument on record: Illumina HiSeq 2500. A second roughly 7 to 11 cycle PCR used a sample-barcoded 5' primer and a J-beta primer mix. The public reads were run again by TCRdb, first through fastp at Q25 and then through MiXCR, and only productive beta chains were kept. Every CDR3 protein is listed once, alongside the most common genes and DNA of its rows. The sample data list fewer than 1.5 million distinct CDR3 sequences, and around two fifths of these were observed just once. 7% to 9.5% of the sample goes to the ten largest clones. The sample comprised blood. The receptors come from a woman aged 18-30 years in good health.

The CDR3 sequence: CASSYEGYGEQFF. In nucleotides, the CDR3 is TGTGCCAGCAGTTACGAGGGCTACGGTGAGCAGTTCTTC. The V call is TRBV6-5, the J call TRBJ2-1; a possible D gene is TRBD2 (5 bases). With 2 bases removed from V and 9 bases from J, the gap between germline ends came to 11 bases. The CDR3 is made up of 13 amino acids. CDR1 and CDR2 from the germline V gene are MNHEY and SVGAGI.

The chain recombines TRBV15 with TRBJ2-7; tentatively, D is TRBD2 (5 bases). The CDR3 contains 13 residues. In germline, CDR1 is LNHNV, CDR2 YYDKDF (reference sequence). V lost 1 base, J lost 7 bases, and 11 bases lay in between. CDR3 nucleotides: TGTGCCACCAGCAGAGGTTCGGGGAATGAGCAGTACTTC. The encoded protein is CATSRGSGNEQYF.

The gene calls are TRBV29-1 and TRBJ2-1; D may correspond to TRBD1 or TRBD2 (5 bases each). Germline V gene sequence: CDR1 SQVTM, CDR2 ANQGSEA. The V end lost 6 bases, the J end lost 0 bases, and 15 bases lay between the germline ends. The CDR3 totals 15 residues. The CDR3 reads CSVPGLGSSYNEQFF. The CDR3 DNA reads TGCAGCGTCCCAGGGTTAGGGAGCTCCTACAATGAGCAGTTCTTC.

The DNA of the CDR3 is TGTGCCAGCAGTACGCAGGGGAGGTACAATGAGCAGTACTTC. It is translated as CASSTQGRYNEQYF. The genes are TRBV27 and TRBJ2-7, with D tentatively TRBD1 or TRBD2 (6 bases each). CDR1 is MNHEY, CDR2 SMNVEV, per germline (reference sequence). This CDR3 region has 14 residues. Trimming removed 5 bases from V and 7 bases from J, with 18 bases in between.

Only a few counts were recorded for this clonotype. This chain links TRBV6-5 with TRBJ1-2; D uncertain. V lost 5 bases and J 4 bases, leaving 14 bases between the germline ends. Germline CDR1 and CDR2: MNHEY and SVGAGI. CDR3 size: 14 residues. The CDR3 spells CASSPSAQPYGYTF. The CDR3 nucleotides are TGTGCCAGCAGTCCCTCGGCCCAACCCTATGGCTACACCTTC.

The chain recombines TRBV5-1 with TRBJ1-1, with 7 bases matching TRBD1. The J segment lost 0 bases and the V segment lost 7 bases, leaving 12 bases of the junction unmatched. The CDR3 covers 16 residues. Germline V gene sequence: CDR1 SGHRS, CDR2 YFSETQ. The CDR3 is CASRDSGVLMNTEAFF. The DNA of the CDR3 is TGCGCCAGCCGGGACAGCGGAGTTCTCATGAACACTGAAGCTTTCTTT.

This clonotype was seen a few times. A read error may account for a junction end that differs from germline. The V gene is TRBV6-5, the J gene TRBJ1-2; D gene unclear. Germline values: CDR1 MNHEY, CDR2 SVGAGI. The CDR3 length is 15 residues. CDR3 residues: CASSSNRQGLYGYTF. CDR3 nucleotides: TGCGCCAGCAGTTCCAACAGACAAGGTTTATATGGCTACACCTTC.